This paragraph covers one TCR beta chain sequence. Germline V gene data show CDR1 as SGHAT and CDR2 as FQNNGV. The CDR3 has 16 amino acids. V lost 8 bases and J lost 0; bases outside the gene matches: 10. TCRdb keeps only in-frame clones here, not all; method: immunoSEQ multiplex PCR. The table lists 9,500 to 11,000 clones, about 76% of them singletons. The record originates from a study of T cell clonotyping in hematopoietic cell transplantation. This TCR came from a female patient aged 40 to 55 who had an allogeneic stem cell transplant from a related donor, so T cells may come from the graft donor. Some clones in this sample may be carry-over from other donors' samples. Sequences were derived from PBMCs, sampled 30 days after allogeneic stem cell transplant. This chain joins TRBV11-2 and TRBJ2-3, with 8 bases identical to TRBD2. Here the CDR3 reads CASRPLAGPSTDTQYF. The CDR3 nucleotides are TGTGCCAGCCGACCCCTAGCGGGCCCTAGCACAGATACGCAGTATTTT.